These 10 T cell receptor beta chains originate from one sample sequenced in a study of blood T cell repertoires in COVID-19. The repertoire was sequenced with immunoSEQ multiplex PCR; TCRdb's copy has only in-frame clones and lacks some. The sample gives about 220,000 clones, around 80% of which show up once; approximately 7.2% is in the top ten. The sample was peripheral blood. The receptors here all came from a woman in her seventies with acute or convalescent COVID-19.

The chain carries TRBV24-1 and TRBJ2-1, with D possibly matching TRBD1 (6 bases). The CDR3 length is 15 residues. Germline values: CDR1 KGHDR, CDR2 SFDVKD. V was trimmed by 4 bases and J by 7 bases, leaving 16 bases between them. CDR3 loop: CATSEARDKINEQFF. CDR3 DNA: TGTGCCACCAGTGAAGCTCGGGACAAGATAAATGAGCAGTTCTTC.

The chain uses TRBV5-4 and TRBJ2-5; 8 nucleotides agree with TRBD2. This CDR3 comprises 17 residues. J lost 5 bases, V lost 0 bases, and 12 bases had no gene match. The germline CDR1 and CDR2 sequences are SGHNT and YYREEE (reference sequence). The CDR3 DNA sequence: TGTGCCAGCAGCTTGGATCTAGCGGGCCACTCGGGGGAGACCCAGTACTTC. Translated, it gives CASSLDLAGHSGETQYF.

The chain joins TRBV6-5 to TRBJ2-7; 15 bases match TRBD2. Germline lookup yields CDR1 MNHEY and CDR2 SVGAGI. The CDR3 is made up of 15 amino acids. The V and J ends lost 4 bases and 5 bases, in that order; junction bases with no gene match: 3. The CDR3, as DNA: TGTGCCAGCAGTTCGGGACTAGCGGGGGGAAACGAGCAGTACGTC. Protein product: CASSSGLAGGNEQYV.

The chain couples TRBV6-4 to TRBJ1-1; no clear D gene. V lost 4 bases, J lost 7 bases, and 16 bases lay in between. The length of the CDR3 is 14 residues. Germline-derived CDR1 and CDR2 are MRHNA and SNTAGT. The CDR3 region has the DNA TGTGCCAGCAGTGTACTCCCCCGTTCCCGTGAAGCTTTCTTT. It yields the protein CASSVLPRSREAFF.

The rearrangement uses TRBV3-1 (or the pseudogene TRBV3-2) and TRBJ2-3; D remains unclear. Between the trimmed V and J ends, which lost 3 bases and 0 bases, there was a span of 10 bases. The CDR3 is 15 residues long. The germline gives CDR1 LGHDT, CDR2 YNNKEL (reference sequence). The CDR3 DNA reads as TGTGCCAGCAGCCAGCGTCCTGCTAGCACAGATACGCAGTATTTT. Translating it yields CASSQRPASTDTQYF.

The chain is built from TRBV19 and TRBJ1-2; TRBD1 is a possible D gene (6 bases). Trimming stripped 1 base from V and 10 bases from J, with 16 bases between. Germline CDR1 reads LNHDA; CDR2 reads SQIVND (reference sequence). The CDR3 loop spans 14 amino acids. CDR3 in DNA: TGTGCCAGTAGTATAGTAGGGGGGGGACGTTCCTACACCTTC. It codes for CASSIVGGGRSYTF.

This clone has only one observation. At one end the junction does not follow the germline gene, possibly because of a read error. The chain links TRBV6-2 or TRBV6-3 to TRBJ2-6, with D tentatively TRBD2 (5 bases). The germline gives CDR1 MNHEY, CDR2 SVGEGT. There are 14 residues in the CDR3. CDR3 nucleotide sequence: TGTGCCAGCAGTTACGCCGCGGGCCCCAAGGTCCTGACTTTC. Its protein is CASSYAAGPKVLTF.

The genes are TRBV6-5 and TRBJ1-2, with D possibly TRBD1 on 5 matching bases. The CDR3 is 13 residues long. V lost 5 bases to trimming and J lost 7 bases, with 14 bases between them. CDR1 and CDR2 from the germline V gene are MNHEY and SVGAGI. The CDR3 DNA reads TGTGCCAGCAGTCCCAGGCAGGGAGGTGGCTACACCTTC. Translating gives CASSPRQGGGYTF.

CDR3 sequence: CASSSNRGNTEAFF. CDR3 nucleotide sequence: TGTGCCAGCAGCTCTAACAGGGGGAACACTGAAGCTTTCTTT. This chain uses TRBV5-4 with TRBJ1-1, with 7 bases fitting TRBD1. The V segment lost 3 bases and the J segment 1 base; nucleotides outside the gene matches: 3. CDR3 length equals 14 residues. In germline, CDR1 is SGHNT, CDR2 YYREEE (reference sequence).

The chain is built from TRBV18 and TRBJ1-1; the D gene is possibly TRBD1 (5 bases). V lost 2 bases and J lost 1, with 11 bases in between. Germline V gene lookup returns CDR1 KGHSH and CDR2 LQKENI. This CDR3 is 15 amino acids long. CDR3 in amino acids: CASSPWSGENTEAFF. The CDR3 nucleotides are TGTGCCAGCTCACCATGGTCGGGGGAGAACACTGAAGCTTTCTTT.